Below, 24 T cell receptor beta chains from the same sample are listed, as sequenced in a study of T cells in Graves' hyperthyroidism and ophthalmopathy. The TCR beta CDR3 regions underwent amplification using RNA transcripts as the source. First-round RT-PCR of the TCR CDR3 relied on the HTBI primer set. MiXCR, run by TCRdb on the multiplex PCR reads, gives a single entry per CDR3 protein. The sample shows approximately 400,000 distinct CDR3 sequences, 14% of them seen only once. Sequencing was done on a sample of blood. These receptors were taken from a woman between 55 and 75 years old with Graves' hyperthyroidism.

This clonotype was seen repeatedly, ten times or more. The chain uses TRBV11-3 and TRBJ2-7; 7 bases match TRBD1. Looked up from germline, CDR1 is SGHNT and CDR2 is YENEEA. With 6 bases clipped from V and 6 bases from J, the junction kept 14 bases outside the gene matches. The CDR3 is 15 amino acids. CDR3 in DNA: TGTGCCAGCAGTCAACGACAGGGAACCAGCCTCGAGCAGTACTTC. Its protein is CASSQRQGTSLEQYF. Together with reference TRBV11-3 and TRBJ2-7, the CDR3 gives the full variable domain: EAGVVQSPRYKIIEKKQPVAFWCNPISGHNTLYWYLQNLGQGPELLIRYENEEAVDDSQLPKDRFSAERLKGVDSTLKIQPAELGDSAVYLCASSQRQGTSLEQYFGPGTRLTVT.

There are many counts of this clonotype. The chain links TRBV7-9 to TRBJ1-6, with D maybe TRBD1 (5 bases). This CDR3 has 15 residues. Germline lookup yields CDR1 SEHNR and CDR2 FQNEAQ (reference sequence). Trimming took 5 bases from V and 7 from J, leaving 15 bases between them. The CDR3 nucleotides read TGTGCCAGCAGCGCAGGGTATGGATGGAATTCACCCCTCCACTTT. Encoded protein: CASSAGYGWNSPLHF.

A few counts support this clonotype. This sequence joins TRBV15 and TRBJ2-4, with D perhaps TRBD1 (6 bases). The CDR3 loop spans 17 amino acids. The V end was cut by 1 base, the J end by 0 bases, with 13 bases between. Germline assignment: CDR1 LNHNV and CDR2 YYDKDF (reference sequence). For the CDR3, the DNA is TGTGCCACCAGCAGAGTCCGGGACATACTAGCCAAAAACATTCAGTACTTC. As protein: CATSRVRDILAKNIQYF.

V is TRBV5-1 and J is TRBJ2-7; D is tentatively TRBD1 or TRBD2 (5 bases each). The CDR3 length is 16 residues. V dropped 1 base and J dropped 6 bases, with 20 bases sitting between them. Germline loops: CDR1 SGHRS, CDR2 YFSETQ. CDR3 bases: TGCGCCAGCAGCTTGAAACCGGGACCCGGGGACCCCGAGCAGTACTTC. Residues: CASSLKPGPGDPEQYF.

This clonotype was found many times. The chain combines TRBV10-3 with TRBJ2-7, with D tentatively TRBD2 (5 bases). The CDR3 contains 15 residues. Germline CDR1 ENHRY, CDR2 SYGVKD. V was trimmed by 2 bases and J by 3 bases, leaving 14 bases between them. This chain's CDR3 is CAISEGWERGYEQYF. The DNA for the CDR3 is TGTGCCATCAGTGAGGGGTGGGAACGGGGCTACGAGCAGTACTTC.

This clonotype was counted ten times or more. The CDR3 sequence is CASSYGLEGNEQFF. The CDR3 DNA reads TGTGCCAGCAGTTACGGTCTAGAGGGGAATGAGCAGTTCTTC. The chain uses TRBV6-5 and TRBJ2-1; D may correspond to TRBD1 or TRBD2 (5 bases each). V was clipped by 2 bases and J by 7 bases, with 12 bases between them. Germline V gene data show CDR1 as MNHEY and CDR2 as SVGAGI. There are 14 residues in the CDR3.

This clonotype showed up many times. The rearrangement joins TRBV29-1 to TRBJ1-1, with TRBD1 identical over 7 bases. The V and J ends lost 7 bases and 4 bases, in that order; junction bases with no gene match: 9. The germline gives CDR1 SQVTM, CDR2 ANQGSEA. The CDR3 contains 13 residues. The CDR3 here is CSARQGGSTEAFF. In DNA form, the CDR3 reads TGCAGCGCCAGACAGGGAGGCAGCACTGAAGCTTTCTTT.

This clonotype has ten or more counts. This rearrangement joins TRBV19 to TRBJ2-1; D possibly corresponds to TRBD2 (6 bases). Trimming pared 3 bases from V and 4 bases from J, leaving 7 bases between. CDR1 and CDR2 from the germline V gene are LNHDA and SQIVND (reference sequence). This CDR3 has 13 amino acids. The CDR3 region is CASSMEGYNEQFF. The CDR3 DNA sequence: TGTGCCAGTAGTATGGAGGGTTACAATGAGCAGTTCTTC.

This clonotype was seen repeatedly, ten times or more. J is TRBJ2-7 and V is TRBV20-1; D unresolved. The CDR3 has 13 residues. The germline V gene has CDR1 DFQATT and CDR2 SNEGSKA (reference sequence). V lost 4 bases and J 1 base, leaving 11 bases between the germline ends. The CDR3 spells CSATSRASYEQYF. The CDR3 region has the DNA TGCAGTGCTACCAGTCGGGCTTCCTACGAGCAGTACTTC.

At least ten counts were recorded for this clonotype. J is TRBJ1-2 and V is TRBV30, with unresolved D. The CDR3 consists of 13 residues. CDR1 and CDR2 (germline): GTSNPN, SVGIG (reference sequence). The V gene lost 0 bases and the J gene lost 4 bases, with 9 bases spanning the gap. The CDR3 DNA is TGTGCCTGGAGTGTACGGTTAACCTATGGCTACACCTTC. It is translated as CAWSVRLTYGYTF.

This clonotype has just a few counts. The CDR3 DNA follows: TGTGCCAGCAGCGCCAGGGAGGCCGGGGAGCTGTTTTTT. This encodes CASSAREAGELFF. This chain uses TRBV9 with TRBJ2-2; tentatively, D is TRBD2 (6 bases). V lost 3 bases and J lost 6, with 9 bases in between. The CDR3 extends over 13 amino acids. Germline assignment: CDR1 SGDLS and CDR2 YYNGEE.

The rearrangement joins TRBV18 to TRBJ1-2, with 9 bases that match TRBD1. V shed 1 base, J shed 0 bases, and the junction held 6 bases outside the gene matches. Looked up from germline, CDR1 is KGHSH and CDR2 is LQKENI. This CDR3 comprises 17 residues. The CDR3 DNA follows: TGTGCCAGCTCACCACGTGGACAGGGGTTCGCTAACTATGGCTACACCTTC. This gives the protein CASSPRGQGFANYGYTF.

This clonotype appeared many times. This sequence joins TRBV2 and TRBJ2-7; a weak D match, TRBD2 (6 bases). With 7 bases removed from V and 0 bases from J, the gap between germline ends came to 13 bases. The CDR3 is 14 amino acids. CDR1 SNHLY and CDR2 FYNNEI come from the germline V gene. The CDR3 DNA reads as TGTGCCAGCATTTCTCGGGGGAGCTCCTACGAGCAGTACTTC. It yields the protein CASISRGSSYEQYF.

This clonotype appeared a few times. This rearrangement joins TRBV3-1 to TRBJ1-5, with a tentative D call TRBD1 (5 bases). Germline loops: CDR1 LGHDT, CDR2 YNNKEL (reference sequence). The V end was cut by 0 bases, the J end by 2 bases, with 11 bases between. CDR3 size: 16 residues. In DNA form, the CDR3 reads TGTGCCAGCAGCCAAGATGGGGGACGTGGCAATCAGCCCCAGCATTTT. This translates into CASSQDGGRGNQPQHF.

This clonotype came up many times. This chain links TRBV3-1 with TRBJ2-7; 11 bases align to TRBD2. The CDR3 sequence is 15 residues long. Germline-derived CDR1 and CDR2 are LGHDT and YNNKEL (reference sequence). J gave up 2 bases and V 1 base, and 1 base lay outside the gene matches. The CDR3 here is CASSQGLAGTYEQYF. The CDR3 DNA sequence: TGTGCCAGCAGCCAAGGACTAGCGGGAACCTACGAGCAGTACTTC.

Ten or more counts support this clonotype. This chain joins TRBV5-1 and TRBJ1-2; D uncertain. This CDR3 has 15 amino acids. The ends were cut back, 0 bases at V and 0 bases at J, with 9 bases in the middle. The V gene's germline CDR1 is SGHRS and CDR2 YFSETQ. CDR3 coding DNA: TGCGCCAGCAGCTTGGAGGCAGGACCTAACTATGGCTACACCTTC. This translates into CASSLEAGPNYGYTF.

This clonotype has ten or more counts. The rearrangement links TRBV30 to TRBJ1-3; the D gene is possibly TRBD1 (5 bases). Germline V gene lookup returns CDR1 GTSNPN and CDR2 SVGIG (reference sequence). Deletions cut 2 bases from V and 7 bases from J, with 12 bases between. This CDR3 region has 13 residues. The CDR3 DNA reads as TGTGCCTGGAGTTCCACCTCAGGGAACACCATATATTTT. Translation: CAWSSTSGNTIYF.

This clonotype was detected many times. V and J are TRBV28 and TRBJ2-7, with D unresolved. The CDR3 is 14 amino acids. The V end lost 3 bases, the J end lost 0 bases, and 9 bases lay between the germline ends. From germline, CDR1 is MDHEN and CDR2 SYDVKM. CDR3 coding DNA: TGTGCCAGCAGTTTGGCCAGAAACTCCTACGAGCAGTACTTC. This translates into CASSLARNSYEQYF.

This clonotype was recorded at least ten times. The chain couples TRBV4-1 to TRBJ2-1; TRBD2 aligns across 9 bases. Germline CDR1 reads MGHRA; CDR2 reads YSYEKL. V was pared by 4 bases and J by 4 bases, with 2 bases of the junction left unmatched. CDR3 length: 14 amino acids. The CDR3: CASSPSGNYNEQFF. The DNA for the CDR3 is TGCGCCAGCAGCCCTAGCGGGAATTACAATGAGCAGTTCTTC.

This clonotype turned up a few times. The chain couples TRBV6-9 to TRBJ2-4; TRBD2 matches 8 bases. Unmatched junction bases numbered 6, after V lost 3 bases and J lost 2 bases. The CDR3 is 16 residues long. Per the germline V gene, CDR1 is MNHGY and CDR2 is SVAAGI. In nucleotides, the CDR3 is TGTGCCAGCAGTTACGGGGGGGGGTCTACCAAAAACATTCAGTACTTC. This sequence encodes CASSYGGGSTKNIQYF.

This clonotype has a count of ten or more. This chain connects TRBV20-1 to TRBJ1-2, with TRBD1 as a possible D gene (5 bases). CDR1 and CDR2 from the germline V gene are DFQATT and SNEGSKA (reference sequence). V lost 5 bases and J 7 bases, leaving 17 bases between the germline ends. This CDR3 has 13 amino acids. Here the CDR3 DNA reads TGCAGTGCTTCCCTGGGGGAGAGAGGTGGCTACACCTTC. Protein: CSASLGERGGYTF.

This clonotype was counted only a few times. The chain is built from TRBV10-3 and TRBJ1-2; D call uncertain. Germline values: CDR1 ENHRY, CDR2 SYGVKD. Deletions cut 7 bases from V and 0 bases from J, with 12 bases between. This CDR3 has 14 residues. The CDR3, as DNA: TGTGCCATCACTCCGGGCGGTTCTAACTATGGCTACACCTTC. This encodes CAITPGGSNYGYTF.

At least ten counts were recorded for this clonotype. The chain links TRBV12-3 or TRBV12-4 to TRBJ2-1, with 9 bases matching TRBD1. The trim removed 6 bases at V and 4 bases at J, leaving 7 bases unmatched. The CDR3 extends over 15 amino acids. CDR3: CASSTGTGWYNEQFF. The CDR3 DNA reads as TGTGCCAGCAGCACAGGGACAGGGTGGTACAATGAGCAGTTCTTC.

This clonotype was counted many times. J is TRBJ2-3 and V is TRBV20-1, with TRBD2 identical over 7 bases. This CDR3 is 14 amino acids long. Trimming removed 5 bases from V and 4 bases from J; junction bases left unmatched: 9. Looked up from germline, CDR1 is DFQATT and CDR2 is SNEGSKA (reference sequence). The CDR3 sequence: CSAPTTSLADTQYF. The CDR3 coding sequence is TGCAGTGCTCCCACGACTAGCCTGGCAGATACGCAGTATTTT.